Sequencing of this T cell receptor beta chain was carried out in a study of CD8+ T cells in alopecia areata. Study-wide context: For the treated group, dosing was oral tofacitinib at 5 to 10 mg twice daily. Treated patients were scored for severity by percent of scalp affected.

Study observations and caveats: Just one nonresponder means the tie between baseline CD8+ expansion and response stays uncertain.

RNA extraction and reverse transcription yielded cDNA as sequencing template. TCRdb's copy holds only in-frame clones and misses some; the assay was immunoSEQ multiplex PCR. The sample includes under 150,000 clones, roughly 50% of them seen just once. As to this clone: Its antigen is currently unknown.

Per germline, CDR1 SGHTA and CDR2 FQGNSA. The CDR3 runs 15 residues. J gave up 2 bases and V 1 base, and 1 base lay outside the gene matches. Treatment specified: oral pan-JAK inhibitor, 5-10 mg twice daily. The specimen was CD4+ T cells sorted from blood, collected at week 24, from a patient treated with tofacitinib. The receptor was isolated from a human donor with alopecia areata. The gene calls are TRBV7-2 and TRBJ1-5, with 8 bases lining up with TRBD1. CDR3 sequence reads: CASSLVTGGNQPQHF. The CDR3 DNA follows: TGTGCCAGCAGCTTAGTGACAGGGGGCAATCAGCCCCAGCATTTT.